This T cell receptor beta chain was captured in a study of blood T cell repertoires in COVID-19. Background on the study: Sites in the United States, Italy and Spain provided acute and convalescent COVID-19 samples. Sample material is recorded as cDNA or gDNA derived from T cells, B-cell-depleted T cells, or PBMCs.

This clone was seen a single time. The V and J ends lost 2 bases and 5 bases, in that order; junction bases with no gene match: 3. Germline values: CDR1 SEHNR, CDR2 FQNEAQ (reference sequence). CDR3 length: 15 residues. Original handling: How many nucleated cells were present was estimated from reference gene primer amplification. Repertoires were generated with immunoSEQ multiplex PCR, while TCRdb's copy carries only in-frame clones and drops some. From that table come the V and J calls and clone size; the DNA was used to work out D and trimming. The repertoire includes 85,000 to 130,000 clones, roughly 91% of them detected once, and roughly 6% sits in the top ten.

The source material was peripheral blood. The chain recombines TRBV7-9 with TRBJ2-1; 10 nucleotides match TRBD2. The TCR was taken from a human donor in a cohort sampled during active COVID-19. The CDR3, as DNA: TGTGCCAGCAGCTTACTAGCGGGAGAACACAATGAGCAGTTCTTC. Residues: CASSLLAGEHNEQFF.